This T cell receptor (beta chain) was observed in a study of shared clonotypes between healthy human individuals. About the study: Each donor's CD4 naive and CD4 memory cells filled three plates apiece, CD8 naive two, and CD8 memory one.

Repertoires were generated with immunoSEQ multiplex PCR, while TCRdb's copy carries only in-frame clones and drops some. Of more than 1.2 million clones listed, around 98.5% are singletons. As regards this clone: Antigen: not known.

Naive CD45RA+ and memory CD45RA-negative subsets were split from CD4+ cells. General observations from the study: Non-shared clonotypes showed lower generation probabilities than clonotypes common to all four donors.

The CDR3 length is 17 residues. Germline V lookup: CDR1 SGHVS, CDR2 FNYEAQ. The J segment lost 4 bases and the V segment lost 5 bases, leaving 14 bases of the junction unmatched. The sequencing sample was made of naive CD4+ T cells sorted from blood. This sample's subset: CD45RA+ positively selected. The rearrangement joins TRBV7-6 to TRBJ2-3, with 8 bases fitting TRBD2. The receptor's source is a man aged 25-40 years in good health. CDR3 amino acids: CASSIRLGLVDSDTQYF. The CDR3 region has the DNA TGTGCCAGCAGCATAAGGTTGGGACTAGTAGACTCAGATACGCAGTATTTT.